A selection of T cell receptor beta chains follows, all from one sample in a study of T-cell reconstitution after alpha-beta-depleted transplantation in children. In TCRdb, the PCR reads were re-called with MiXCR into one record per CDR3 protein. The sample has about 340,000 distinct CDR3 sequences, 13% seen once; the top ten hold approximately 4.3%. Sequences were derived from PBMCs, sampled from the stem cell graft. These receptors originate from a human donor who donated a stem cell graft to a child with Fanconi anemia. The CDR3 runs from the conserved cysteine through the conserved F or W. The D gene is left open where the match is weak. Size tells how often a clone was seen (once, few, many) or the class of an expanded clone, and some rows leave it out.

TGCAGTGCTAGGGGGACAGCGGGGAAACTGTTTTTT	CSARGTAGKLFF	TRBV20-1	TRBJ1-4	TRBD1	NA
TGTGCCAGCTCACCACTCACAGCAAATATGAACACTGAAGCTTTCTTT	CASSPLTANMNTEAFF	TRBV18	TRBJ1-1	NA	NA
TGCAGCGTTTTGGGACAGAGCTCCATGGGTGCTTTCTTT	CSVLGQSSMGAFF	TRBV29-1	TRBJ1-1	TRBD1	few
TGTGCCAGCAGTCACGGGACAGTTAGCGGGGCACAGTTCTTC	CASSHGTVSGAQFF	TRBV6-2/TRBV6-3	TRBJ2-1	NA	few
TGTGCCAGCAGCTTACGGACAGGGGGAAACACCATATATTTT	CASSLRTGGNTIYF	TRBV7-9	TRBJ1-3	TRBD1	few
TGCAGTGCTAGGGTCCCGGGACAGGGTAGCGGGGAGCTGTTTTTT	CSARVPGQGSGELFF	TRBV20-1	TRBJ2-2	TRBD1	many
TGTGCCAGCAGTTACGCTACAGCTGAAGCTTTCTTT	CASSYATAEAFF	TRBV6-6	TRBJ1-1	NA	few
TGTGCCAGCAACGAGGGACCGCCGCCCCAGCATTTT	CASNEGPPPQHF	TRBV2	TRBJ1-5	NA	NA
TGCAGTGCTCAGACAGGGAGCCAGCCCCAGCATTTT	CSAQTGSQPQHF	TRBV20-1	TRBJ1-5	TRBD1	few
TGTGCCAGCAACGTCCCGCAGAAAACAACTGAAGCTTTCTTT	CASNVPQKTTEAFF	TRBV27	TRBJ1-1	NA	many
TGTGCCACCAGCAGCGACAGGGGACCTAGCACAGATACGCAGTATTTT	CATSSDRGPSTDTQYF	TRBV15	TRBJ2-3	TRBD1	many
TGTGCCAGCAGTCCCCGGGACCTTCAGGAGACCCAGTACTTC	CASSPRDLQETQYF	TRBV6-1	TRBJ2-5	NA	NA
TGCAGTGCTAGAACCGGGGGCGGTGGAAACACCATATATTTT	CSARTGGGGNTIYF	TRBV20-1	TRBJ1-3	NA	NA
TGTGCCAGCAGTCCCGGTGACAGGGGGCTAGACGAGCAGTACTTC	CASSPGDRGLDEQYF	TRBV12-3/TRBV12-4	TRBJ2-7	TRBD1	few
TGTGCCAGCAGCTCTCAGGGGGCCTCTGGAAACACCATATATTTT	CASSSQGASGNTIYF	TRBV7-9	TRBJ1-3	TRBD1	few
TGTGCCAGCAGCCAAGAAGAGAATGGACAGACAGTCTCCTACGAGCAGTACTTC	CASSQEENGQTVSYEQYF	TRBV4-2	TRBJ2-7	NA	few
TGCGCCAGCACCTCCGGGACACCCTCCTACAATGAGCAGTTCTTC	CASTSGTPSYNEQFF	TRBV5-1	TRBJ2-1	NA	many
TGTGCCAGCAGCTTGTTGCAGGGTCGGAACACCGGGGAGCTGTTTTTT	CASSLLQGRNTGELFF	TRBV5-6	TRBJ2-2	NA	NA
TGTGCCAGCAGTATAACTCTAGGGGACACCGGGGAGCTGTTTTTT	CASSITLGDTGELFF	TRBV6-5	TRBJ2-2	NA	many
TGTGCCAGCAGCCCTAGTCCCAGGGCCGCCGAGCAGTACTTC	CASSPSPRAAEQYF	TRBV11-2	TRBJ2-7	NA	many